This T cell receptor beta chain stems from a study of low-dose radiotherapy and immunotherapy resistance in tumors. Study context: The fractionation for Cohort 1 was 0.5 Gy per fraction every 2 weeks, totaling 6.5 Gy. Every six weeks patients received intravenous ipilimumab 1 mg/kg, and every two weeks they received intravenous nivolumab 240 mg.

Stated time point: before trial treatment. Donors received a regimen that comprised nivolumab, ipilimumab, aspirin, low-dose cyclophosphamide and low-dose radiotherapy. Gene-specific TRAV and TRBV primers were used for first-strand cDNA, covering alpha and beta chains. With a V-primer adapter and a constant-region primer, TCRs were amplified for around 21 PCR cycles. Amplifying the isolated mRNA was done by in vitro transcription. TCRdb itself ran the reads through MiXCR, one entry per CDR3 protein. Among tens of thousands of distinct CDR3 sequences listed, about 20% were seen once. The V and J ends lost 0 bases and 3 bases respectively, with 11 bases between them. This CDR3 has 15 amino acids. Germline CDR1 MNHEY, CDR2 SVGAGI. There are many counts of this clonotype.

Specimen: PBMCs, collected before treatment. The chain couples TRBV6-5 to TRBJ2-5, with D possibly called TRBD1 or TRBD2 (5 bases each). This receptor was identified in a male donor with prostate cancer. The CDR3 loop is CASSYSGPRKETQYF. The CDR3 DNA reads TGTGCCAGCAGTTACTCGGGACCCAGAAAAGAGACCCAGTACTTC.